This T cell receptor (beta chain) was profiled in a study of T cells in Graves' hyperthyroidism and ophthalmopathy. This clonotype showed up many times. The antigen is unknown. What was amplified from RNA transcripts were TCR beta CDR3 regions. An initial round of RT-PCR targeting the TCR CDR3 relied on the HTBI primer set. TCRdb reanalysed the multiplex PCR reads using MiXCR and keeps one entry per CDR3 protein. The sample contains around 400,000 distinct CDR3 sequences, about 16% of which appear only once. V lost 8 bases to trimming and J lost 7 bases, with 18 bases between them. The germline CDR1 and CDR2 sequences are SSHAT and FNYEAQ (reference sequence). The CDR3 totals 14 residues. Study-wide results and limits: Most clonotypes expanded in the thyroid (above 0.001) were also present in blood.

With duration under 3 months, ophthalmopathy was active: Clinical Activity Score at least 3, NOSPECS at least 4. Researchers barred patients who had uncontrolled infection, other autoimmune disease, pregnancy or lactation. Fresh peripheral blood, about 9.9 ml, yielded the PBMCs. V and J are TRBV7-7 and TRBJ2-1, with D tentatively TRBD1 or TRBD2 (5 bases each). This receptor was identified in an older woman with Graves' ophthalmopathy. The sample taken for sequencing was blood. CDR3 residues: CASSNFGEGNEQFF. The DNA of the CDR3 is TGTGCCAGCTCCAATTTCGGAGAGGGGAATGAGCAGTTCTTC.